This T cell receptor (beta chain) was observed in a study of OX40 agonist ivuxolimab in advanced cancers. At the level of the study: Treatment of patients was with ivuxolimab, an agonistic anti-OX40 (CD134) antibody. Enrolled patients in dose escalation had cancers that were hepatocellular carcinoma, melanoma, renal cell or head and neck cancer. Study conclusions and caveats: Both blood CD4+ and CD8+ T cells showed clonal growth by week 6 at 0.1 to 3.0 mg/kg. Mean expanded clone counts were higher in CD8+ than CD4+ T cells.

With regard to this clone: Its target is not known.

Only in-frame clones appear in the TCRdb table, and some are missing; sequencing was by immunoSEQ multiplex PCR. The sample has tens of thousands of clones, 75% to 95% seen once. The CDR3 totals 15 residues. Germline CDR1 is SGHNT and CDR2 is YYREEE (reference sequence). Losses at the gene ends were 5 bases for V and 3 bases for J; bases not matched to a gene: 4. The source of this sequence is an adult with an advanced solid tumor such as melanoma, head and neck, liver or kidney cancer. The input for sequencing was CD4+ or CD8+ T cells sorted from blood, taken in a trial of the OX40 agonist ivuxolimab. The gene calls are TRBV5-4 and TRBJ2-5; 13 nucleotides line up with TRBD2. The DNA for the CDR3 is TGTGCCAGCAGTTATGGACTAGCGGGAGAAGAGACCCAGTACTTC. It specifies CASSYGLAGEETQYF.